This TCR beta chain was found in a study of graft-versus-host responses after intestinal transplantation. Whole-study context: Grafts that recipients had were multivisceral, liver-intestinal, or isolated intestinal transplants.

Some clones are missing from TCRdb's copy, which holds only in-frame ones; the method was immunoSEQ multiplex PCR. The data contain 100,000 to 140,000 clones, roughly 86% of them singletons. A note on this clone: The antigen is undetermined.

CDR1 is LGHNA and CDR2 is YNFKEQ in the germline V gene. The trim removed 4 bases at V and 4 bases at J, leaving 4 bases unmatched. The CDR3 runs to 15 residues. The material was unstimulated CD4+ T cells sorted from spleen or lymph node cells, obtained before transplant. The genes are TRBV4-2 and TRBJ2-1; 10 bases map to TRBD2. The receptor was derived from a human donor who was the organ donor for an intestinal transplant. The CDR3 DNA is TGTGCCAGCAGCCGTAGCGGGGGGATGTACAATGAGCAGTTCTTC. Protein: CASSRSGGMYNEQFF.